This passage covers 9 T cell receptor beta chains from one sample sequenced in a study of PD-1 blockade in classical Hodgkin lymphoma. Every patient was affected by relapse after autologous stem cell transplantation, while exposure to brentuximab vedotin was not uniform. Sequencing was performed with immunoSEQ multiplex PCR; in TCRdb, only in-frame clones are kept and a portion is missing. The sample records 40,000 to 65,000 clones, 81% being singletons. The sample was peripheral blood mononuclear cells (PBMCs), taken at baseline. Receptor source: a human donor with classical Hodgkin lymphoma.

The chain uses TRBV10-3 and TRBJ2-1, with 7 positions matching TRBD1. The germline gives CDR1 ENHRY, CDR2 SYGVKD. V trimming: 2 bases; J trimming: 2 bases; junction bases outside the gene matches: 9. CDR3 length: 17 amino acids. The CDR3 DNA reads as TGTGCCATCAGTGAGCCGGACAGGTCGGTCGCCTACAATGAGCAGTTCTTC. Its translation: CAISEPDRSVAYNEQFF.

This clone was detected once. This sequence joins TRBV18 and TRBJ2-7, with TRBD1 matching 8 bases. Germline V gives CDR1 KGHSH, CDR2 LQKENI. Losses at the gene ends were 6 bases for V and 5 bases for J; bases not matched to a gene: 12. This CDR3 spans 15 amino acids. The CDR3 DNA follows: TGTGCCAGCTCCAGGAACCGGGACAGGACTCACGAGCAGTACGTC. It encodes CASSRNRDRTHEQYV.

This sequence joins TRBV19 and TRBJ2-2; the D is unclear. V lost 7 bases and J lost 6, with 9 bases in between. Germline CDR1 reads LNHDA; CDR2 reads SQIVND (reference sequence). The length of the CDR3 is 12 residues. CDR3 in amino acids: CASTRASGELFF. CDR3 coding DNA: TGTGCCAGTACTAGGGCCTCCGGGGAGCTGTTTTTT.

The V gene is TRBV7-9, the J gene TRBJ1-5; 10 bases are shared with TRBD1. CDR3 length equals 15 residues. V dropped 3 bases and J dropped 7; count of bases not matched to a gene: 6. Germline V CDR1 and CDR2: SEHNR, FQNEAQ (reference sequence). Here the CDR3 reads CASSLGGTGAQPQHF. CDR3 coding DNA: TGTGCCAGCAGCTTGGGCGGGACAGGGGCCCAGCCCCAGCATTTT.

The V call is TRBV10-3, the J call TRBJ2-3; no reliable D call. The CDR3 loop spans 13 amino acids. Trimming cost V 2 bases and J 4 bases, with 7 bases left between them. Germline loops: CDR1 ENHRY, CDR2 SYGVKD. CDR3 DNA: TGTGCCATCAGTGAGACTGCGGCAGATACGCAGTATTTT. Translating gives CAISETAADTQYF.

CDR3 nucleotide sequence: TGTGCCAGCAGCTTAAGGGGTAGGGACAGGCCGGTCACAGATACGCAGTATTTT. Protein sequence: CASSLRGRDRPVTDTQYF. The chain employs TRBV11-2 and TRBJ2-3, with 8 positions matching TRBD1. CDR1 and CDR2 from the germline V gene are SGHAT and FQNNGV. V was pared by 2 bases and J by 2 bases, with 12 bases of the junction left unmatched. This CDR3 contains 18 residues.

This clone turned up a few times. The J gene is TRBJ1-5, the V gene TRBV2; TRBD1 aligns across 11 bases. Germline lookup yields CDR1 SNHLY and CDR2 FYNNEI. CDR3 length: 14 amino acids. V gave up 3 bases and J gave up 6 bases; unmatched junction bases: 1. As DNA, the CDR3 is TGTGCCAGCAGTGAGGACAGGGGGCGTCAGCCCCAGCATTTT. Its translation: CASSEDRGRQPQHF.

Only a few counts were recorded for this clone. This sequence joins TRBV6-5 and TRBJ1-1, with 7 bases fitting TRBD1. V trimming: 6 bases; J trimming: 5 bases; junction bases outside the gene matches: 9. Germline loops: CDR1 MNHEY, CDR2 SVGAGI. The CDR3 has 14 residues. DNA for the CDR3: TGTGCCAGCAGCCAGACAGGGTTAGGAACTGAAGCTTTCTTT. It codes for CASSQTGLGTEAFF.

This clone was detected only once. The rearrangement joins TRBV7-2 to TRBJ2-5; 14 bases match TRBD2. The germline CDR1 and CDR2 sequences are SGHTA and FQGNSA. This CDR3 has 19 amino acids. The V gene end was trimmed by 2 bases and the J gene end by 2 bases; junction bases not matched to a gene: 10. The CDR3 sequence: CASSLYSTGTSGRQETQYF. CDR3 sequence (DNA): TGTGCCAGCAGCTTATACTCCACCGGGACTAGCGGGAGACAAGAGACCCAGTACTTC.